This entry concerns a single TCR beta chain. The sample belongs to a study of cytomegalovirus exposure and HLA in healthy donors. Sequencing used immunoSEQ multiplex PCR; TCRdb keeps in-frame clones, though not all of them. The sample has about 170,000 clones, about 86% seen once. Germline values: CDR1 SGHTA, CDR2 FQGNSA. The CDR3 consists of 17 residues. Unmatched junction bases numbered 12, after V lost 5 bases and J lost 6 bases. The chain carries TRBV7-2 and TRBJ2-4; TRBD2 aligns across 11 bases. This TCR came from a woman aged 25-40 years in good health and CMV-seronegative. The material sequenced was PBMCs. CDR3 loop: CASSDSASGGIRNIQYF. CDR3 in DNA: TGTGCCAGCAGCGACTCGGCTAGCGGGGGGATTAGAAACATTCAGTACTTC.